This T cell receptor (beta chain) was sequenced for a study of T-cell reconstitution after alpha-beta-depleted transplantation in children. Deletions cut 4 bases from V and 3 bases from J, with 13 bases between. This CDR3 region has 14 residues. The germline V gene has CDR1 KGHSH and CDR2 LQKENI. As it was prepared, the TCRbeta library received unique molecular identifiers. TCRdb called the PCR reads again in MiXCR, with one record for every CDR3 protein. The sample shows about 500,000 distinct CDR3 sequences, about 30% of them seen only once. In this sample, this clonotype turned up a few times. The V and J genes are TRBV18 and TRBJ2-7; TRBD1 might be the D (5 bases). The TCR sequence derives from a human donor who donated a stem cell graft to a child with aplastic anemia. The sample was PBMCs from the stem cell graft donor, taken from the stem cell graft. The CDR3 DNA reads TGTGCCAGCTCACGGGGCGGCCTCCGCTACGAGCAGTACTTC. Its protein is CASSRGGLRYEQYF.